This TCR beta chain derives from a study of blood T cell repertoires in COVID-19. Study information: Sample material is recorded as cDNA or gDNA derived from T cells, B-cell-depleted T cells, or PBMCs.

In germline, CDR1 is SGHNT, CDR2 YYREEE (reference sequence). Trimming removed 4 bases at V and 0 bases at J, with 20 bases between. The CDR3 has 17 residues. Authors' processing steps: The assay estimated nucleated cells by amplifying reference gene primers. Data came from immunoSEQ multiplex PCR; TCRdb stores just in-frame clones and leaves some out. For V, J and clone size, that table is used; D and trimming come from the DNA. The sample carries about 260,000 clones, 65% to 90% recorded once. The receptor's source is a man younger than 40 with active or convalescent COVID-19. The rearrangement uses TRBV5-4 and TRBJ2-7, with D possibly TRBD2 on 5 matching bases. The sequenced material came from peripheral blood. The CDR3 DNA is TGTGCCAGCAGCGCCAGTTTAGGGAACGGGAACTCCTACGAGCAGTACTTC. Translating gives CASSASLGNGNSYEQYF.